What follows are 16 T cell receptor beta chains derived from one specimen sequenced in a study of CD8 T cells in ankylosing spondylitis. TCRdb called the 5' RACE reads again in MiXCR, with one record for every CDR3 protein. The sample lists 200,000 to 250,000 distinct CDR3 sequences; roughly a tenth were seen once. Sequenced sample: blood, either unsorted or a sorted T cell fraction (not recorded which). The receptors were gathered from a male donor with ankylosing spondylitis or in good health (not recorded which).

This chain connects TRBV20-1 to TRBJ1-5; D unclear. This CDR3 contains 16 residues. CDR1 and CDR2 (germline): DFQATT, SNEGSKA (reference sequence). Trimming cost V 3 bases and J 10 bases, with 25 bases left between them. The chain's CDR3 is CSASPGSLGFLRPQHF. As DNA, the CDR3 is TGCAGTGCTAGCCCCGGCAGTCTGGGGTTCCTTCGACCCCAGCATTTT.

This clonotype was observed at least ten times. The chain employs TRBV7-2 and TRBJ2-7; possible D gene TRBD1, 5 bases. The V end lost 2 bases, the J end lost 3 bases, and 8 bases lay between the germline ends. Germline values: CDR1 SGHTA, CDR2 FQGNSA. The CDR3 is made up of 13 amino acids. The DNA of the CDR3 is TGTGCCAGCAGCTTACGACAGAACTACGAGCAGTACTTC. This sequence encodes CASSLRQNYEQYF.

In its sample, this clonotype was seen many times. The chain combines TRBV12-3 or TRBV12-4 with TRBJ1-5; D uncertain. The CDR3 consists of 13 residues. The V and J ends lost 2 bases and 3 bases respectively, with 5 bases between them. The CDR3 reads CASSLKDNQPQHF. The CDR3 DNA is TGTGCCAGCAGTTTAAAGGACAATCAGCCCCAGCATTTT.

The CDR3 loop is CASSLGGPITGELFF. DNA for the CDR3: TGTGCCAGCAGCTTAGGGGGGCCAATCACCGGGGAGCTGTTTTTT. V usage is TRBV7-2 and J usage is TRBJ2-2, with a weak D call TRBD1 (6 bases). In germline, CDR1 is SGHTA, CDR2 FQGNSA. This CDR3 has 15 residues. The germline V and J ends were trimmed by 1 base and 4 bases, with 10 bases remaining between them. The full variable domain, in which reference TRBV7-2 and TRBJ2-2 provide the parts outside the CDR3, is GAGVSQSPSNKVTEKGKDVELRCDPISGHTALYWYRQSLGQGLEFLIYFQGNSAPDKSGLPSDRFSAERTGGSVSTLTIQRTQQEDSAVYLCASSLGGPITGELFFGEGSRLTVL.

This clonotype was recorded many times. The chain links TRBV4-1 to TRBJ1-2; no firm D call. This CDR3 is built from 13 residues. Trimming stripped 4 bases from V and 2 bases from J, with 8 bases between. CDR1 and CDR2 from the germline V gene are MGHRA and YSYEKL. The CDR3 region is CASSPDGNYGYTF. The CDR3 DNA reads TGCGCCAGCAGCCCCGACGGGAACTATGGCTACACCTTC.

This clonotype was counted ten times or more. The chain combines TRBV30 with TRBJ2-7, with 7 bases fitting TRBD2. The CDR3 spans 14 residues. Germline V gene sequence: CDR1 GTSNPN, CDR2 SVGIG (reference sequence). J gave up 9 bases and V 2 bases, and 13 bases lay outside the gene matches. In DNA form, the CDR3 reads TGTGCCTGGAGTAAGAGCGGGACCCCCAAAACGCAGTACTTC. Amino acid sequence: CAWSKSGTPKTQYF.

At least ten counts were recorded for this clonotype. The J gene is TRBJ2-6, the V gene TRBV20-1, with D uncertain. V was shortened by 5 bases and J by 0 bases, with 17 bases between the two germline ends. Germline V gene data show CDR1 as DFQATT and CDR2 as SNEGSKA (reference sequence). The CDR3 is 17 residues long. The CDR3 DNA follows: TGCAGTGCTGTGGGATTACGGGCCCACTCTGGGGCCAACGTCCTGACTTTC. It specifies CSAVGLRAHSGANVLTF.

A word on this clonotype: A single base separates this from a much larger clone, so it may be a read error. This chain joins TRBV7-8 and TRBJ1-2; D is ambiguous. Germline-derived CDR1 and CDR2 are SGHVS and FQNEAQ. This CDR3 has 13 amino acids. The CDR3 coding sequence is TGTGCCAGCAGCCGCCAGGCTCTCTATGGCTACATCTTC. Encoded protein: CASSRQALYGYIF.

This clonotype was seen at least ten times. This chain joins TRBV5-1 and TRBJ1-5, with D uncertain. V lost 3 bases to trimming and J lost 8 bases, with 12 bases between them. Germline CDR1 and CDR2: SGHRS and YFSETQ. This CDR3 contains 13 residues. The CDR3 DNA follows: TGCGCCAGCAGCTCGGGCCACGGGGAGCCCCAGCATTTT. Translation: CASSSGHGEPQHF.

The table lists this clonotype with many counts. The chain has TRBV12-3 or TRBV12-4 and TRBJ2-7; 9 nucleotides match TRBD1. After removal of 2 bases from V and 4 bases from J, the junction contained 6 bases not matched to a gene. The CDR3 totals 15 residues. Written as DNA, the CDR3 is TGTGCCAGCAGTTTACGAGGGACAGGGAAATACGAGCAGTACTTC. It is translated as CASSLRGTGKYEQYF.

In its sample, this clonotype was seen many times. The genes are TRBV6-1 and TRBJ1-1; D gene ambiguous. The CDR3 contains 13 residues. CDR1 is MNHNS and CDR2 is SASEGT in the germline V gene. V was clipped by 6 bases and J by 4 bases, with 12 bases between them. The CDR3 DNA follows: TGTGCCAGCAGCCGCAAGGTCGGCACTGAAGCTTTCTTT. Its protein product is CASSRKVGTEAFF.

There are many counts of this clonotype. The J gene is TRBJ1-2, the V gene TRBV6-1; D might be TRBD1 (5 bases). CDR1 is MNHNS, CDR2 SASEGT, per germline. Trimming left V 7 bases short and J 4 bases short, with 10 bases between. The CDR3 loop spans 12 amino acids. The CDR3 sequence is CASTRALYGYTF. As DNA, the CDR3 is TGTGCCAGCACCAGGGCCCTCTATGGCTACACCTTC.

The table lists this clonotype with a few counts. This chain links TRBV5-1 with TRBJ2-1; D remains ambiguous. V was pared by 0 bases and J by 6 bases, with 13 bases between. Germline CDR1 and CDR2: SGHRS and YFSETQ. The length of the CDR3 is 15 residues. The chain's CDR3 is CASSLAPGRLNEQFF. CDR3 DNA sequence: TGCGCCAGCAGCTTGGCCCCGGGCCGACTCAATGAGCAGTTCTTC.

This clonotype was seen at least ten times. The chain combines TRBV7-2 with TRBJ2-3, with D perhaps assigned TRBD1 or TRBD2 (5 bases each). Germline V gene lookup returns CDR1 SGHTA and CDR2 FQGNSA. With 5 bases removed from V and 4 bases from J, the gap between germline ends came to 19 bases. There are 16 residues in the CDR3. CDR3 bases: TGTGCCAGCAGCCTCGGGTTGGGGGTAGGAGCAGATACGCAGTATTTT. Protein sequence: CASSLGLGVGADTQYF.

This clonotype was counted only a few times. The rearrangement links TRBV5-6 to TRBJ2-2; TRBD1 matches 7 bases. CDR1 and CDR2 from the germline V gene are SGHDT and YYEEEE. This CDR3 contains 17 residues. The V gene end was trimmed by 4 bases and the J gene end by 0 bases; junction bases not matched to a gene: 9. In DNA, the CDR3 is TGTGCCAGCAGCCCGGACAGGTCAAACGCGAACACCGGGGAGCTGTTTTTT. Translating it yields CASSPDRSNANTGELFF. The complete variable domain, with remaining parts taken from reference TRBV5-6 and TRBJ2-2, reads DAGVTQSPTHLIKTRGQQVTLRCSPKSGHDTVSWYQQALGQGPQFIFQYYEEEERQRGNFPDRFSGHQFPNYSSELNVNALLLGDSALYLCASSPDRSNANTGELFFGEGSRLTVL.

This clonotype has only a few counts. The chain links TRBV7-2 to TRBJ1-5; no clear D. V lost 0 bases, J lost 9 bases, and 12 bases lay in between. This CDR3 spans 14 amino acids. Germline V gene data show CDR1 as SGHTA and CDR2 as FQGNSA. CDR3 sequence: CASSLAQPVRPQHF. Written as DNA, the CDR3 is TGTGCCAGCAGCTTAGCGCAACCTGTGAGGCCCCAGCATTTT.